This T cell receptor (beta chain) was sequenced in a study of T-cell memory formation after mild COVID-19. Study information: Clusters were largely donor specific.

With respect to this clonotype: Its matching antigen is unknown.

V was clipped by 3 bases and J by 5 bases; unmatched bases: 8. The CDR3 sequence is 16 residues long. Per germline, CDR1 ENHRY and CDR2 SYGVKD. TCRdb re-called the 5' RACE reads through MiXCR, storing one row per CDR3 protein. The table has 430,000 or so distinct CDR3 sequences, about 23% seen once. Study-wide points: The SARS-CoV-2 specificity of second-wave clones reaching peak at day 37 remained unverified. A balance of CD4 and CD8 characterized clones contracting day 15 to 85, whereas later expanders leaned CD4+. Most CD4+ clones that shrank were in CM and EM, while CD8+ ones turned up in EMRA.

The sequenced sample was PBMCs or a T cell subset sorted from them (not recorded which). This sequence originates from an adult woman who had mild COVID-19 (a few samples of this study predate the infection). Cell type and time point are not known. The J gene is TRBJ2-1, the V gene TRBV10-3; 9 nucleotides match TRBD2. The CDR3 DNA reads as TGTGCCATCAGTGAAGGGAGTAGCGGGAGCGACAATGAGCAGTTCTTC. Translating gives CAISEGSSGSDNEQFF.